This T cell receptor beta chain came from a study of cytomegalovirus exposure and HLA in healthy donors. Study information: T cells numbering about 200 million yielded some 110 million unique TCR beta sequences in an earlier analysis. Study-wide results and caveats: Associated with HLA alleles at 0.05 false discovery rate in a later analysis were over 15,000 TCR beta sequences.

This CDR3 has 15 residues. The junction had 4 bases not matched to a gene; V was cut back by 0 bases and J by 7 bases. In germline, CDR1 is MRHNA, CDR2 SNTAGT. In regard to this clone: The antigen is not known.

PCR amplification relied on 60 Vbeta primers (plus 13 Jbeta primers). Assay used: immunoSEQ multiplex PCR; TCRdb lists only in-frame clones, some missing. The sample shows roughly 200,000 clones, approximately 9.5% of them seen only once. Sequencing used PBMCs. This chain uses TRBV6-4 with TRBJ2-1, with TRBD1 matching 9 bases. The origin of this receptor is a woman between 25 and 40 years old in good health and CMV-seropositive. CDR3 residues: CASSDSGTGKNEQFF. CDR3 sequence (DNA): TGTGCCAGCAGTGACTCAGGGACAGGGAAAAATGAGCAGTTCTTC.